The T cell receptor beta chain described here comes from a study of cytomegalovirus exposure and HLA in healthy donors. Whole-study results and caveats: In an earlier analysis, productive rearrangement rates for most beta V segments clustered near 90% or 30%.

For this clone: Antigen: not known.

This PCR relied on a set of 60 Vbeta primers and 13 Jbeta primers. The protocol was immunoSEQ multiplex PCR, while the TCRdb copy is restricted to in-frame clones and leaves out a portion. The table records around 180,000 clones, around 77% of them present only once. This CDR3 has 12 residues. Germline loops: CDR1 ENHRY, CDR2 SYGVKD. Trimming pared 5 bases from V and 6 bases from J, leaving 11 bases between. The sample comprised PBMCs. The sequence was collected from a man aged 55 to 69 in good health and CMV-seronegative. The genes are TRBV10-3 and TRBJ2-7, with unresolved D. DNA of the CDR3: TGTGCCATCAGTACCTTAGGCGGCGAGCAGTACTTC. Protein: CAISTLGGEQYF.